A single sample gave rise to the 19 T cell receptor beta chains below, sequenced in a study of blood T cell repertoires in COVID-19. The protocol was immunoSEQ multiplex PCR, while the TCRdb copy is restricted to in-frame clones and leaves out a portion. The profile shows 40,000 or so clones, around 83% of them singletons. Input material: peripheral blood. These TCRs come from a woman between 65 and 79 years old in a cohort sampled during active COVID-19.

The chain couples TRBV19 to TRBJ2-6; a possible D gene is TRBD1 (6 bases). Germline CDR1 reads LNHDA; CDR2 reads SQIVND (reference sequence). This CDR3 is 15 amino acids long. V lost 3 bases and J 4 bases, leaving 10 bases between the germline ends. The CDR3 spells CASSIWGLGANVLTF. The CDR3 nucleotides read TGTGCCAGTAGTATCTGGGGGCTCGGGGCCAACGTCCTGACTTTC. The full variable domain, rest sourced from reference TRBV19 and TRBJ2-6, is DGGITQSPKYLFRKEGQNVTLSCEQNLNHDAMYWYRQDPGQGLRLIYYSQIVNDFQKGDIAEGYSVSREKKESFPLTVTSAQKNPTAFYLCASSIWGLGANVLTFGAGSRLTVL.

The chain employs TRBV27 and TRBJ1-2; D is perhaps TRBD1 (5 bases). Germline lookup yields CDR1 MNHEY and CDR2 SMNVEV (reference sequence). This CDR3 comprises 14 residues. V lost 8 bases to trimming and J lost 4 bases, with 17 bases between them. The CDR3 coding sequence is TGTGCCAGCTCGCGTCGCGAAGGGGTCTATGGCTACACCTTC. Translated, it gives CASSRREGVYGYTF.

The chain employs TRBV2 and TRBJ2-5; D might be TRBD1 (5 bases). This CDR3 has 12 residues. V was shortened by 7 bases and J by 0 bases, with 6 bases between the two germline ends. In germline, CDR1 is SNHLY, CDR2 FYNNEI. CDR3 sequence: CASTGYQETQYF. CDR3 in DNA: TGTGCCAGCACAGGGTACCAAGAGACCCAGTACTTC.

Only a few counts were recorded for this clone. The gene calls are TRBV28 and TRBJ1-2; 9 nucleotides match TRBD1. Germline V lookup: CDR1 MDHEN, CDR2 SYDVKM. V gave up 9 bases and J gave up 8 bases; unmatched junction bases: 10. This CDR3 contains 13 residues. As DNA, the CDR3 is TGTGCCAGTCTAGACAGGGGGACTTTGGGCTACACCTTC. This encodes CASLDRGTLGYTF.

The chain recombines TRBV6-2 or TRBV6-3 with TRBJ2-7; 7 positions agree with TRBD2. Germline trimming cut 6 bases from V and 4 bases from J; bases unmatched to any gene: 6. The CDR3 totals 13 residues. The V gene's germline CDR1 is MNHEY and CDR2 SVGEGT. For the CDR3, the DNA is TGTGCCAGCAGCCTAGCGGAGAGGTACGAGCAGTACTTC. It specifies CASSLAERYEQYF.

The chain combines TRBV18 with TRBJ2-7; D may be TRBD1 (6 bases). CDR1 and CDR2 (germline): KGHSH, LQKENI. V was cut by 0 bases and J by 0 bases, with 9 bases left in between. CDR3 size: 15 residues. The CDR3 spells CASSPPNRDSYEQYF. The CDR3 region has the DNA TGTGCCAGCTCACCACCAAACAGGGACTCCTACGAGCAGTACTTC.

This clone came up a few times. The gene calls are TRBV19 and TRBJ2-7; TRBD1 might be the D (5 bases). The CDR3 is made up of 12 amino acids. V was trimmed by 5 bases and J by 3 bases, leaving 8 bases between them. Germline assignment: CDR1 LNHDA and CDR2 SQIVND (reference sequence). The CDR3 reads CASSVTGYEQYF. In DNA, the CDR3 is TGTGCCAGTAGTGTCACAGGCTACGAGCAGTACTTC.

The DNA for the CDR3 is TGTGCCAGCAGTTTTAGGCTAGCGGGGTCAGAGACCCAGTACTTC. Amino acids: CASSFRLAGSETQYF. The genes are TRBV28 and TRBJ2-5; TRBD2 matches at 9 bases. The CDR3 loop spans 15 amino acids. V was clipped by 3 bases and J by 4 bases; unmatched bases: 6. From germline, CDR1 is MDHEN and CDR2 SYDVKM. The variable domain in full, completed from reference TRBV28 and TRBJ2-5, reads DVKVTQSSRYLVKRTGEKVFLECVQDMDHENMFWYRQDPGLGLRLIYFSYDVKMKEKGDIPEGYSVSREKKERFSLILESASTNQTSMYLCASSFRLAGSETQYFGPGTRLLVL.

The genes are TRBV28 and TRBJ2-3, with 7 nucleotides matching TRBD2. After removal of 5 bases from V and 2 bases from J, the junction contained 4 bases not matched to a gene. CDR1 MDHEN and CDR2 SYDVKM come from the germline V gene. This CDR3 spans 14 amino acids. CDR3 region: CASSRDYSTDTQYF. The DNA of the CDR3 is TGTGCCAGCAGTCGGGACTATTCCACAGATACGCAGTATTTT.

The V gene is TRBV4-1, the J gene TRBJ2-5; TRBD2 matches 8 bases. Germline V gene data show CDR1 as MGHRA and CDR2 as YSYEKL. This CDR3 region has 15 residues. The J segment lost 5 bases and the V segment lost 4 bases, leaving 9 bases of the junction unmatched. The CDR3 DNA sequence: TGCGCCAGCAGCCCCTACCTCCGGGGGGGGGAGACCCAGTACTTC. The encoded protein is CASSPYLRGGETQYF.

DNA for the CDR3: TGTGCCAGCAGCTTATCAGCGGGAGCAGATACGCAGTATTTT. The encoded protein is CASSLSAGADTQYF. The chain has TRBV11-2 and TRBJ2-3; 8 positions match TRBD2. The CDR3 sequence is 14 residues long. From germline, CDR1 is SGHAT and CDR2 FQNNGV. Trimming cost V 2 bases and J 4 bases; bases outside gene matches: 2.

The gene calls are TRBV28 and TRBJ1-1; a possible D gene is TRBD1 (5 bases). CDR1 and CDR2 (germline): MDHEN, SYDVKM. This CDR3 comprises 15 residues. V was pared by 2 bases and J by 5 bases, with 15 bases between. The chain's CDR3 is CASSLGGAVETEAFF. DNA of the CDR3: TGTGCCAGCAGTTTAGGAGGGGCCGTTGAGACTGAAGCTTTCTTT.

The rearrangement uses TRBV4-1 and TRBJ1-2; 9 positions match TRBD1. This CDR3 is 17 amino acids long. V gave up 0 bases and J gave up 8 bases; unmatched junction bases: 13. The germline V gene has CDR1 MGHRA and CDR2 YSYEKL. CDR3 residues: CASSQERDRAENEGYTF. CDR3 DNA: TGCGCCAGCAGCCAAGAGAGGGACAGGGCGGAGAATGAGGGCTACACCTTC.

This clone was recorded only once. CDR3 protein: CASSPSGRRDTGELFF. The CDR3 region has the DNA TGTGCCAGCAGCCCTAGCGGGAGGCGGGATACCGGGGAGCTGTTTTTT. This chain connects TRBV5-4 to TRBJ2-2; 11 bases are shared with TRBD2. Germline values: CDR1 SGHNT, CDR2 YYREEE (reference sequence). J gave up 5 bases and V 4 bases, and 7 bases lay outside the gene matches. This CDR3 spans 16 amino acids.

The chain joins TRBV6-5 to TRBJ2-5; 14 positions agree with TRBD2. Trimming took 7 bases from V and 1 from J; bases not matched to a gene: 2. There are 15 residues in the CDR3. Per the germline V gene, CDR1 is MNHEY and CDR2 is SVGAGI. The CDR3 coding sequence is TGTGCCAGCACCGGACTAGCGGGAGGCCAAGAGACCCAGTACTTC. Translating it yields CASTGLAGGQETQYF.

The CDR3 bases are TGCGCCAGCAGCCAAGTTAGGACTAGCGGATCCTACGAGCAGTACTTC. This translates into CASSQVRTSGSYEQYF. The rearrangement uses TRBV4-1 and TRBJ2-7; 10 bases are a match to TRBD2. The CDR3 consists of 16 residues. The V and J ends lost 1 base and 1 base, in that order; junction bases with no gene match: 4. CDR1 is MGHRA and CDR2 is YSYEKL in the germline V gene.

V and J are TRBV4-1 and TRBJ1-5; D is perhaps TRBD1 (5 bases). Trimming took off 2 bases at V and 2 bases at J, with 10 bases between the two ends. The CDR3 loop spans 15 amino acids. Germline V CDR1 and CDR2: MGHRA, YSYEKL. The CDR3 is CASSQQGGGNQPQHF. CDR3 in DNA: TGCGCCAGCAGCCAACAGGGAGGAGGCAATCAGCCCCAGCATTTT.

V is TRBV27 and J is TRBJ1-4; 7 bases match TRBD1. CDR1 is MNHEY and CDR2 is SMNVEV in the germline V gene (reference sequence). This CDR3 comprises 14 residues. Losses at the gene ends were 7 bases for V and 6 bases for J; bases not matched to a gene: 8. The CDR3 protein is CASNPTGTDEKLFF. As DNA, the CDR3 is TGTGCCAGCAACCCGACAGGGACGGATGAAAAACTGTTTTTT.

This clone was observed a single time. The chain is built from TRBV7-2 and TRBJ1-2, with a possible D match to TRBD1 (5 bases). This CDR3 region has 14 residues. V gave up 4 bases and J gave up 0 bases, with 9 bases separating them. The germline V gene has CDR1 SGHTA and CDR2 FQGNSA. CDR3 sequence reads: CASSSQGSNYGYTF. The CDR3, as DNA: TGTGCCAGCAGCTCCCAGGGATCTAACTATGGCTACACCTTC.